This paragraph reports one T cell receptor (beta chain). Original methodology: How many nucleated cells were present was estimated from reference gene primer amplification. Profiling relied on immunoSEQ multiplex PCR, and the TCRdb table lists in-frame clones only, not all of them. The D gene and trimming were derived from the DNA, and the V and J assignments and clone size from that table. The data hold about 59,000 clones, with 90% to 95% observed a single time. This sample was taken from a study of blood T cell repertoires in COVID-19. For the study at large: Whether acute or convalescent, the COVID-19 samples came from the United States, Italy and Spain. The cDNA or gDNA used as material had been derived from T cells, B-cell-depleted T cells, or PBMCs.

The sequence was collected from a human donor in a cohort sampled during active COVID-19. The sample was peripheral blood.

In DNA, the CDR3 is TGTGCCACCGGACTAGCGGTTTACGAGCAGTACTTC. Encoded protein: CATGLAVYEQYF. The chain combines TRBV28 with TRBJ2-7; 10 bases align to TRBD2. V was clipped by 10 bases and J by 4 bases; unmatched bases: 4. This CDR3 is 12 amino acids long. Germline CDR1 reads MDHEN; CDR2 reads SYDVKM.